This T cell receptor (beta chain) was captured in a study of T cell responses to AZD1222 COVID-19 vaccine (dated by TCRdb to the early 2020s). In terms of the full investigation: AZD1222 recipients with second doses at about 4 weeks or about 12 weeks were pooled, because spike-specific TCR depth and breadth did not differ between schedules. A total of approximately 250 trial participants underwent TCR sequencing, of whom roughly 210 had received two doses of AZD1222 and some 25 had received two doses of the MenACWY control vaccine. Trial participants were enrolled by age into subgroups of 18-55, 56-69 and 70-plus years, and around 150, 29 and 61 TCR-sequenced participants, respectively, were included in these subgroups.

In the germline V gene (reference sequence), CDR1 corresponds to LNHDA and CDR2 to SQIVND. The CDR3 runs 15 amino acids, cysteine and phenylalanine included. The only DNA kept is the CDR3, 45 bases in frame from the first base. Trimming takes 0 bases from V and 5 bases from J, and the germline ends sit 11 bases apart. The CDR3 regions of human TCRbeta chains were analyzed by immunosequencing. Turning to the authors' computational methods: Repertoire TCRs were matched against a reference library of SARS-CoV-2-specific TCRs generated with the MIRA antigen-specificity platform. Breadth was defined as the fraction of unique TCRs that were SARS-CoV-2-associated, and depth was defined as the fraction of total T cells that were SARS-CoV-2-associated. Using the MIRA data, each spike-specific TCR was mapped to the spike region that the TCR reacts to and placed in a CD4 or CD8 class. Log10-transformed breadth and depth values were compared by one-way ANOVA with Sidak's multiple comparisons tests. This is the immuneACCESS table as TCRdb keeps it, with only in-frame sequences that have V and J called. A part of the clones is gone; compared with another copy, unresolved V genes explain less than half, and the rest is unexplained. From that table come the V and J calls and clone size; the DNA was used to work out D and trimming. The sample table holds more than 60,000 clones, of which about 85% were seen once. Roughly 19% of the sample comes from the top ten.

The sample's time point, from its label and the paper: baseline before first vaccination. Vaccinee samples came from UK trials COV001 and COV002, including a single-blind randomized controlled phase 2/3 trial of AZD1222 (ChAdOx1 nCoV-19) in healthy adults. Trial participant PBMC samples were collected at day 0 and day 28 after the second dose for TCRbeta chain sequencing. The paper's findings and limits, for the study overall: Because no samples from the day 14 peak response were available, repertoires could be characterized only after the peak T cell response. The 56-69-year group was small, and its depth increase did not reach significance, likely because of low power. Epitopes outside the regions mutated in the B.1.351 and B.1.1.7 variants were reportedly recognized by nearly half of the unique spike-specific TCRs. Participants were mostly white British, with more females than males. The authors suggested clonal diversity may have been underestimated. Conclusions about previously exposed vaccinees are limited because only five to seven AZD1222 recipients were SARS-CoV-2 seropositive at baseline. A significant rise in spike-specific TCR breadth and depth was observed after two AZD1222 doses relative to day 0 and relative to MenACWY recipients. CD4 TCRs associated with the vaccine covered the entire spike protein, and the dominant responses were in regions 160-218 and 743-854.

Concerning this clone itself: This clone's antigen is unknown. The record has no base qualities; no much larger clone is one base away.

The source material was peripheral blood, sampled on day 0 of AZD1222 vaccination. The rearrangement combines TRBV19 with TRBJ1-5, and TRBD1 may be the D gene, going by 5 matching bases. The origin of this receptor is an adult in good health. The DNA is TGTGCCAGTAGTATAGAAGGGGCAGCCGATCAGCCCCAGCATTTT. It encodes CASSIEGAADQPQHF.